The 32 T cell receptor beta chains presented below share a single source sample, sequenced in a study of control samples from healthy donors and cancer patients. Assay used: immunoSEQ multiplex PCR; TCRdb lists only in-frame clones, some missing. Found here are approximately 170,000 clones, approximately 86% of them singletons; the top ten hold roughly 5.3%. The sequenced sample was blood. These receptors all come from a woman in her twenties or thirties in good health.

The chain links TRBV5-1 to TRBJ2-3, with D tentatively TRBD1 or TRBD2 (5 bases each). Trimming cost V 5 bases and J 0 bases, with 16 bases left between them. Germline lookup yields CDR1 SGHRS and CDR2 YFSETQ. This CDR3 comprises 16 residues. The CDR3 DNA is TGCGCCAGCAGTAGCGAGGGGCGAACTAGCACAGATACGCAGTATTTT. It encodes CASSSEGRTSTDTQYF. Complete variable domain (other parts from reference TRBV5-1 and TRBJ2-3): KAGVTQTPRYLIKTRGQQVTLSCSPISGHRSVSWYQQTPGQGLQFLFEYFSETQRNKGNFPGRFSGRQFSNSRSEMNVSTLELGDSALYLCASSSEGRTSTDTQYFGPGTRLTVL.

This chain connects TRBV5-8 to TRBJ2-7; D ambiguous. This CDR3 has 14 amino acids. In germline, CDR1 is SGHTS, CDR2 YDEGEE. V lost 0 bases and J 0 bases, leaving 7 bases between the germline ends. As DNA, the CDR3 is TGTGCCAGCAGCTTGGGCGGTGCCTCCTACGAGCAGTACTTC. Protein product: CASSLGGASYEQYF.

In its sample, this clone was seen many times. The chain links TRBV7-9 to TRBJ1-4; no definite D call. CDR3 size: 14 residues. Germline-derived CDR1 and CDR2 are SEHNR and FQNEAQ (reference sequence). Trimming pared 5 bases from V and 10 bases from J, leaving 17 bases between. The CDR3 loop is CASSLGEGSGKLFF. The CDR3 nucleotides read TGTGCCAGCAGCCTGGGAGAGGGTTCGGGAAAACTGTTTTTT.

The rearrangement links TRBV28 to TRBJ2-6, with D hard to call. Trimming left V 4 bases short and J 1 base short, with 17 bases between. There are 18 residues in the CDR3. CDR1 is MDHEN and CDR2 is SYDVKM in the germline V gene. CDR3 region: CASSSMVVRISGANVLTF. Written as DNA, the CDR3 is TGTGCCAGCAGTTCGATGGTCGTTCGGATATCTGGGGCCAACGTCCTGACTTTC.

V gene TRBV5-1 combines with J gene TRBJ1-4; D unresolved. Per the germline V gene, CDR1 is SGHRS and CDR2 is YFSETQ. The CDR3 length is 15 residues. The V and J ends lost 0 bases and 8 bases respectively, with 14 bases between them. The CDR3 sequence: CASSLGGGGEEKLFF. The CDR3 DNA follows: TGCGCCAGCAGCTTGGGCGGCGGTGGGGAAGAAAAACTGTTTTTT.

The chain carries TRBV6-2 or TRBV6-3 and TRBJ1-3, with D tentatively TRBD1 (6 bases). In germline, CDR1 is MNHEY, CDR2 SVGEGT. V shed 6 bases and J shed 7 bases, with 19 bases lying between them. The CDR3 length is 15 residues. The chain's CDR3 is CASSLDSPFYNTIYF. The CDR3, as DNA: TGTGCCAGCAGCCTGGACAGCCCTTTCTACAACACCATATATTTT.

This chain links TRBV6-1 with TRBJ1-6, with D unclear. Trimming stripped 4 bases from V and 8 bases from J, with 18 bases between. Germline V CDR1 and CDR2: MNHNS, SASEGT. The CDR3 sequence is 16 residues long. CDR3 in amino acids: CASSGLSPTEHSPLHF. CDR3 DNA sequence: TGTGCCAGCAGTGGATTGAGTCCCACGGAACATTCACCCCTCCACTTT.

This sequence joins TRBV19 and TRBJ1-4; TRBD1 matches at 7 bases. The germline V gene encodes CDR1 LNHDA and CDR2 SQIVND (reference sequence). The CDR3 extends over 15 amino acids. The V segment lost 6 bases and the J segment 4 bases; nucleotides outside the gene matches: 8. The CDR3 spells CASSPGTEYNEKLFF. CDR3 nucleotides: TGTGCCAGTAGCCCAGGGACAGAATATAATGAAAAACTGTTTTTT.

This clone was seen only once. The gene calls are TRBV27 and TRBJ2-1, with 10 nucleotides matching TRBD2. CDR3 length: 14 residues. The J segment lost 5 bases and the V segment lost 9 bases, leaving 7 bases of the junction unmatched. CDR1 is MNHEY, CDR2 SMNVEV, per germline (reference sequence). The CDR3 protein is CASSLAGANNEQFF. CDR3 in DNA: TGTGCCAGTTCCCTAGCGGGAGCGAACAATGAGCAGTTCTTC.

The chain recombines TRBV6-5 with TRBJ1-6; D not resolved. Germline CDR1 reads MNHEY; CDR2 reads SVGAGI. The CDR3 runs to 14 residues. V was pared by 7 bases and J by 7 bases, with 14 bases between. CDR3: CASTQQAGNSPLHF. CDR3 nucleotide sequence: TGTGCCAGCACCCAGCAGGCGGGAAATTCACCCCTCCACTTT.

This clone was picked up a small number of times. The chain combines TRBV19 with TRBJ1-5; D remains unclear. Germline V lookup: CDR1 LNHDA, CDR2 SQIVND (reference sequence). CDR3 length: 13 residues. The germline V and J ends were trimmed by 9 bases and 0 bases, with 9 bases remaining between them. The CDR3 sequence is CASGFLSNQPQHF. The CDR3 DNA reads TGTGCCAGCGGGTTCCTTAGCAATCAGCCCCAGCATTTT.

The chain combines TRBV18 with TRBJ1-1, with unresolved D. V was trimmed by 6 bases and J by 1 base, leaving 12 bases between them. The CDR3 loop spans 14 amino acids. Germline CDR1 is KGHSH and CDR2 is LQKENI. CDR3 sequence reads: CASSRDTQNTEAFF. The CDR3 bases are TGTGCCAGCTCCCGAGACACGCAGAACACTGAAGCTTTCTTT.

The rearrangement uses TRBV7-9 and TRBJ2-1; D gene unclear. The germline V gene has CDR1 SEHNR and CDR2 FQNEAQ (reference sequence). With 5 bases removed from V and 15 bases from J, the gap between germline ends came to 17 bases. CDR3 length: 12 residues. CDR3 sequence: CASSPGPLGLFF. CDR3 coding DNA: TGTGCCAGCAGCCCCGGTCCTCTCGGTCTGTTCTTC.

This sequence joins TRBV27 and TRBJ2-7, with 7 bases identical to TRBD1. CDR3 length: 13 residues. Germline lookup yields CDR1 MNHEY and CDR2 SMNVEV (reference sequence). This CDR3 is CASSVSGGSEQYV. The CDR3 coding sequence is TGTGCCAGCAGTGTATCAGGGGGTTCCGAGCAGTACGTC.

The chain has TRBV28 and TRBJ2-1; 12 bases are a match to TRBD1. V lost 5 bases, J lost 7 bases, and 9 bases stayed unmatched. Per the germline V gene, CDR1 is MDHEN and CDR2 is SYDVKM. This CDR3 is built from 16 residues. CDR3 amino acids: CASSPVGDRGHNEQFF. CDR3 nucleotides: TGTGCCAGCAGTCCCGTGGGGGACAGGGGGCATAATGAGCAGTTCTTC.

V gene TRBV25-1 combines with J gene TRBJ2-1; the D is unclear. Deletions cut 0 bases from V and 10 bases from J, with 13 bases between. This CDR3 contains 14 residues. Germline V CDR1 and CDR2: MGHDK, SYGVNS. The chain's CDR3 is CASSEYSGSQEQFF. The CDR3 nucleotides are TGTGCCAGCAGTGAATACTCCGGTAGTCAGGAGCAGTTCTTC. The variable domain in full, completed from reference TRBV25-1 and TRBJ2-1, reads EADIYQTPRYLVIGTGKKITLECSQTMGHDKMYWYQQDPGMELHLIHYSYGVNSTEKGDLSSESTVSRIRTEHFPLTLESARPSHTSQYLCASSEYSGSQEQFFGPGTRLTVL.

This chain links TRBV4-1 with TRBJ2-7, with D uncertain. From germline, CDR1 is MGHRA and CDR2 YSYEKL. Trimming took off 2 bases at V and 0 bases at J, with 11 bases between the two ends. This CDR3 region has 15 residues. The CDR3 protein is CASSQFPRSSYEQYF. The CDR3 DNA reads TGCGCCAGCAGCCAATTTCCCAGGAGCTCCTACGAGCAGTACTTC.

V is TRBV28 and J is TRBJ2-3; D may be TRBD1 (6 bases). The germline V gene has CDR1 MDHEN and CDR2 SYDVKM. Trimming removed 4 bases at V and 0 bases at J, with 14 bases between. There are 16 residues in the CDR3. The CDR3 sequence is CASSSIRTVSTDTQYF. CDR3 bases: TGTGCCAGCAGTTCCATTAGGACAGTTAGCACAGATACGCAGTATTTT.

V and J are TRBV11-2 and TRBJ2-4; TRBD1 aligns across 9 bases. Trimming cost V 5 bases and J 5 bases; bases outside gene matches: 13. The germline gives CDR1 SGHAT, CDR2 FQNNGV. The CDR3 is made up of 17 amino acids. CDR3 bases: TGTGCCAGCAGCCAGCAACCGGGACAGGGTGTCCAAAACATTCAGTACTTC. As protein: CASSQQPGQGVQNIQYF.

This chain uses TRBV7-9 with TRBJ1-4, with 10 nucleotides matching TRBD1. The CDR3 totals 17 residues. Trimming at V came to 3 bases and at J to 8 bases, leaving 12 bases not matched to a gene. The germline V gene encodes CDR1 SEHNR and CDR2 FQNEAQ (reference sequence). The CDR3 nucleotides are TGTGCCAGCAGCTTCCCTCGACAGGGGGCGATACTGGAAAAACTGTTTTTT. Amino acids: CASSFPRQGAILEKLFF. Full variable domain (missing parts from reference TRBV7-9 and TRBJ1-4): DTGVSQNPRHKITKRGQNVTFRCDPISEHNRLYWYRQTLGQGPEFLTYFQNEAQLEKSRLLSDRFSAERPKGSFSTLEIQRTEQGDSAMYLCASSFPRQGAILEKLFFGSGTQLSVL.

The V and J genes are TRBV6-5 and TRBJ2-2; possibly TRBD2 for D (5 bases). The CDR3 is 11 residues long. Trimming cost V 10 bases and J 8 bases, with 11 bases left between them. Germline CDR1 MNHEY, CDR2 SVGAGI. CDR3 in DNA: TGTGCCACCCTGAGGGTTGGGGAGCTGTTTTTT. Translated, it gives CATLRVGELFF.

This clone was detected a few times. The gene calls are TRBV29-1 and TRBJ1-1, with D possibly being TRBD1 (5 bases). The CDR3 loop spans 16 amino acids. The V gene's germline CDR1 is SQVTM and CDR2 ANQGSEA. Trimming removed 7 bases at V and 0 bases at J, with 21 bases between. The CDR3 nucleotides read TGCAGCGCCAGTGCGGGGGGTATTCGGATGAACACTGAAGCTTTCTTT. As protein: CSASAGGIRMNTEAFF.

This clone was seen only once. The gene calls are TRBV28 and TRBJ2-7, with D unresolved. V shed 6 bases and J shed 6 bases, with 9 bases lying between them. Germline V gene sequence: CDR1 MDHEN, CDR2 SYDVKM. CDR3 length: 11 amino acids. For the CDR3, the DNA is TGTGCCAGCAGCTTCCTTCGCGAGCAGTACTTC. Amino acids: CASSFLREQYF.

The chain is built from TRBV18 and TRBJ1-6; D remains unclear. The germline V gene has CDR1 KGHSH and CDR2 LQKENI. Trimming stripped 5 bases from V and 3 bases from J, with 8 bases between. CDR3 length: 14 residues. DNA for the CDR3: TGTGCCAGCTCATCCATAGGCTATAATTCACCCCTCCACTTT. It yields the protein CASSSIGYNSPLHF.

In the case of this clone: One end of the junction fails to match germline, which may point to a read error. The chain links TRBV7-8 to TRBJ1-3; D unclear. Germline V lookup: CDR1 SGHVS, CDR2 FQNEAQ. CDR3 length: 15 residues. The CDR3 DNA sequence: TGTGCCAGCAGCTTAGTTTCGGTGTTGGGAAGCACCATATATTTT. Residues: CASSLVSVLGSTIYF. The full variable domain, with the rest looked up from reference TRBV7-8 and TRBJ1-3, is GAGVSQSPRYKVAKRGQDVALRCDPISGHVSLFWYQQALGQGPEFLTYFQNEAQLDKSGLPSDRFFAERPEGSVSTLKIQRTQQEDSAVYLCASSLVSVLGSTIYFGEGSWLTVV.

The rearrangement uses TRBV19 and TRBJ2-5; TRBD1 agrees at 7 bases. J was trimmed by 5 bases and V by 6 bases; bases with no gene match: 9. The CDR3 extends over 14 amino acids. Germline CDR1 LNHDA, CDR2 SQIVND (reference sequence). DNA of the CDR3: TGTGCCAGTAGCCGACAGGGAAAGGTCGAGACCCAGTACTTC. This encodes CASSRQGKVETQYF.

CDR3 residues: CASYGESTDTQYF. The DNA for the CDR3 is TGCGCCAGCTATGGGGAAAGCACAGATACGCAGTATTTT. The chain has TRBV4-1 and TRBJ2-3; D not resolved. Germline V CDR1 and CDR2: MGHRA, YSYEKL. This CDR3 has 13 residues. V was pared by 8 bases and J by 0 bases, with 9 bases between.

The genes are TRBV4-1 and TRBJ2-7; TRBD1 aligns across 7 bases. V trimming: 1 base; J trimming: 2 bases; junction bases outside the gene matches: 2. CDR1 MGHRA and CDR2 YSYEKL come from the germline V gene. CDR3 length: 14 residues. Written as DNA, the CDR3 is TGCGCCAGCAGCCAAGGGACAGGTCCCTACGAGCAGTACTTC. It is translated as CASSQGTGPYEQYF.

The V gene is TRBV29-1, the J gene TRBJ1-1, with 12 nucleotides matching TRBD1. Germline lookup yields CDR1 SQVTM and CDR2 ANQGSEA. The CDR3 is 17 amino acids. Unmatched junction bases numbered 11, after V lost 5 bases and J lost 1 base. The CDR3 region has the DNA TGCAGCGTTCTAGGGACAGGGGGCGTCTATTGGAACACTGAAGCTTTCTTT. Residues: CSVLGTGGVYWNTEAFF. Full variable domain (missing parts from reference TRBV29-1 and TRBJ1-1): SAVISQKPSRDICQRGTSLTIQCQVDSQVTMMFWYRQQPGQSLTLIATANQGSEATYESGFVIDKFPISRPNLTFSTLTVSNMSPEDSSIYLCSVLGTGGVYWNTEAFFGQGTRLTVV.

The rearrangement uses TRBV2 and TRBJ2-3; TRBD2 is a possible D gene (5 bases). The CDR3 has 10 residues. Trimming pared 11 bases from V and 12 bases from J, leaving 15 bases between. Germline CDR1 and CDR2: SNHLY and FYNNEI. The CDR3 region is CAGPAPGQYF. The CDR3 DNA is TGTGCCGGCCCAGCCCCGGGACAGTATTTT.

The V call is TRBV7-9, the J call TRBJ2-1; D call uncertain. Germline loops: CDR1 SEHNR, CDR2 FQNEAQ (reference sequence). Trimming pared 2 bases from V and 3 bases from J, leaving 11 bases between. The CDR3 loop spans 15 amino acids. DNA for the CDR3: TGTGCCAGCAGCTTATCAGGCCTCGACTACAATGAGCAGTTCTTC. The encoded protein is CASSLSGLDYNEQFF.

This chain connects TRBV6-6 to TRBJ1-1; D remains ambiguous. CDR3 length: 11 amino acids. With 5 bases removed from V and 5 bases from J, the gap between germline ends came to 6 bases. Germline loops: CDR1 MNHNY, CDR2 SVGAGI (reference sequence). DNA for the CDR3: TGTGCCAGCAGTGCCCAAACTGAAGCTTTCTTT. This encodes CASSAQTEAFF.